The clone carrying this T cell receptor beta chain occurred a few times. Vbeta (60) and Jbeta (13) primers were used in the PCR. The assay was immunoSEQ multiplex PCR, and TCRdb's table has in-frame clones only and misses some. Of about 130,000 clones listed, roughly 74% are singletons. The ends lost 3 bases at V and 2 bases at J; junction bases unmatched: 21. CDR1 is SGHVS, CDR2 FQNEAQ, per germline. This CDR3 has 20 amino acids. These data are taken from a study of cytomegalovirus exposure and HLA in healthy donors. The source is a woman between 50 and 59 years old in good health and CMV-seropositive. The sample was PBMCs. This chain joins TRBV7-8 and TRBJ2-5; 7 bases map to TRBD1. For the CDR3, the DNA is TGTGCCAGCAGCTTCGGGCCTAGACAGGGATATTATGGTCGGCAAGAGACCCAGTACTTC. Encoded protein: CASSFGPRQGYYGRQETQYF.